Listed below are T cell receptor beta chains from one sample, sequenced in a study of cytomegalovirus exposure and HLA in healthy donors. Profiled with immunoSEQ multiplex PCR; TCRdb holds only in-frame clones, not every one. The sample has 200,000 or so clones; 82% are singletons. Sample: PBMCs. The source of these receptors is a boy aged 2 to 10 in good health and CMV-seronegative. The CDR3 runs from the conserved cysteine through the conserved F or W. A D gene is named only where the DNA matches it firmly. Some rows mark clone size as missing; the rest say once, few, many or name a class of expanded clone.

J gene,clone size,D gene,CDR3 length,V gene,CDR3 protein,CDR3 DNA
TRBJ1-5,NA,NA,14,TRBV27,CASSLRGGNQPQHF,TGTGCCAGCAGTTTACGGGGGGGCAATCAGCCCCAGCATTTT
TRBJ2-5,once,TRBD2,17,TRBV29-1,CSVEALGTSGGVETQYF,TGCAGCGTTGAAGCCCTTGGGACTAGCGGGGGAGTGGAGACCCAGTACTTC
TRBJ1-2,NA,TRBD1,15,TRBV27,CASSVTGRMGYGYTF,TGTGCCAGCAGCGTGACAGGGAGGATGGGCTATGGCTACACCTTC
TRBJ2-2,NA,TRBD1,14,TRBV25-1,CASSPNRGTGELFF,TGTGCCAGCAGTCCTAACAGGGGCACCGGGGAGCTGTTTTTT
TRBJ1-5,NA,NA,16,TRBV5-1,CASSSGYGDSNQPQHF,TGCGCCAGCAGTTCGGGATACGGGGATAGCAATCAGCCCCAGCATTTT
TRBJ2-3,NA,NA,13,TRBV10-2,CASSESEPDTQYF,TGCGCCAGCAGTGAGAGTGAGCCAGATACGCAGTATTTT
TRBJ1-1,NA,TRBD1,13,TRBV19,CASSMDRGAEAFF,TGTGCCAGTAGTATGGACAGGGGGGCTGAAGCTTTCTTT
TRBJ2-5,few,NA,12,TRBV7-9,CASTLSGETQYF,TGTGCCAGCACCCTTAGCGGAGAGACCCAGTACTTC
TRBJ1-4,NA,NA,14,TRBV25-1,CASSDPLPNEKLFF,TGTGCCAGCAGTGACCCCCTCCCCAATGAAAAACTGTTTTTT
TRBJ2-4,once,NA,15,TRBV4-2,CASSQDRGTKNIQYF,TGTGCCAGCAGCCAAGATCGGGGGACCAAAAACATTCAGTACTTC
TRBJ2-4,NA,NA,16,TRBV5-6,CASSFFEVMAKNIQYF,TGTGCCAGCAGCTTTTTCGAGGTCATGGCCAAAAACATTCAGTACTTC
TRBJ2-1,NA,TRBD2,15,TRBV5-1,CASSSWTRAYNEQFF,TGCGCCAGCAGCTCCTGGACTAGGGCCTACAATGAGCAGTTCTTC
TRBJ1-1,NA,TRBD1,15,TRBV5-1,CASSFGQGKWPEAFF,TGCGCCAGCAGCTTTGGACAGGGTAAATGGCCTGAAGCTTTCTTT
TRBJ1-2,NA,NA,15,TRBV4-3,CASSRSGTTSYGYTF,TGCGCCAGCAGCCGCTCCGGGACAACGAGCTATGGCTACACCTTC
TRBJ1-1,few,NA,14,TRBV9,CASASSAANTEAFF,TGTGCCAGCGCCTCTTCGGCGGCGAACACTGAAGCTTTCTTT
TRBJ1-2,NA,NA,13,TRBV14,CASSLQGVNGYTF,TGTGCCAGCAGCCTTCAAGGGGTAAATGGCTACACCTTC
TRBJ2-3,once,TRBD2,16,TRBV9,CASSAGLAGGLDTQYF,TGTGCCAGCAGCGCTGGACTAGCGGGGGGGCTCGATACGCAGTATTTT
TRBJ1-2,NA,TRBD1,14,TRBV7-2,CASSFGTGNDGYTF,TGTGCCAGCAGCTTCGGGACAGGGAACGATGGCTACACCTTC
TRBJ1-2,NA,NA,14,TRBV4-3,CASSQYGRNYGYTF,TGCGCCAGCAGCCAATATGGCAGGAACTATGGCTACACCTTC
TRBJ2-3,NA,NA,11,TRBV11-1,CASGRQGTQYF,TGTGCCAGCGGACGTCAGGGAACGCAGTATTTT
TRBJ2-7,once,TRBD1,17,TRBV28,CASSLWRLGTGSYEQYF,TGTGCCAGCAGTTTGTGGAGACTCGGGACAGGGTCCTACGAGCAGTACTTC
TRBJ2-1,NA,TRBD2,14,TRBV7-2,CASSWTSGYNEQFF,TGTGCCAGCAGCTGGACTAGCGGTTACAATGAGCAGTTCTTC
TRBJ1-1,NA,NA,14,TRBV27,CASRPGGGDAEAFF,TGTGCCAGCCGCCCCGGAGGGGGGGACGCTGAAGCTTTCTTT
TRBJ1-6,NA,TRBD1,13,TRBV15,CATRDRRNSPLHF,TGTGCCACCCGGGACAGGAGGAATTCACCCCTCCACTTT
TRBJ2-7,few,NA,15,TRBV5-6,CASSTRVLRSYEQYF,TGTGCCAGCAGCACCAGGGTCCTCCGGTCCTACGAGCAGTACTTC
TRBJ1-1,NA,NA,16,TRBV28,CASSLINREFNTEAFF,TGTGCCAGCAGTTTAATAAACAGGGAGTTTAACACTGAAGCTTTCTTT
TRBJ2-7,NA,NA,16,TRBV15,CATSRDRPPRVYEQYF,TGTGCCACCAGCAGAGATCGACCACCCCGGGTTTACGAGCAGTACTTC
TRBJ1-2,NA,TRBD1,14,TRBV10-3,CAISPSDRGSGYTF,TGTGCCATCAGCCCCTCGGACAGGGGAAGTGGCTACACCTTC
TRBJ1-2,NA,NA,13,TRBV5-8,CASRPTDTLGYTF,TGTGCCAGCAGACCGACAGATACCCTCGGCTACACCTTC
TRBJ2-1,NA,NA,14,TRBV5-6,CASNTGDIYNEQFF,TGTGCCAGCAACACGGGAGACATTTACAATGAGCAGTTCTTC
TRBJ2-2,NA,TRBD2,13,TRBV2,CASAGENTGELFF,TGTGCCAGCGCGGGGGAAAACACCGGGGAGCTGTTTTTT
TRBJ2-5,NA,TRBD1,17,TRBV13,CASSELSHTGQGRRKYF,TGTGCCAGCAGCGAGCTCTCCCACACGGGACAGGGAAGAAGAAAGTACTTC
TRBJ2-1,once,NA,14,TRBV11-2,CASSLVTRGAEQFF,TGTGCCAGCAGCTTAGTTACGCGGGGCGCTGAGCAGTTCTTC
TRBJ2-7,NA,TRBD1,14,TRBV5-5,CASSLRQGAGEQYF,TGTGCCAGCAGCTTACGACAGGGGGCGGGCGAGCAGTACTTC
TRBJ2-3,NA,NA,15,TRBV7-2,CASSPQGFRTDTQYF,TGTGCCAGCAGCCCCCAGGGTTTTAGGACAGATACGCAGTATTTT
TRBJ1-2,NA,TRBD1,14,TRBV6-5,CASSYDRGLFGYTF,TGTGCCAGCAGTTACGACAGGGGACTTTTTGGCTACACCTTC
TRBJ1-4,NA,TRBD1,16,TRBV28,CASKGTGGFWGEKLFF,TGTGCCAGCAAAGGGACAGGGGGCTTTTGGGGTGAAAAACTGTTTTTT
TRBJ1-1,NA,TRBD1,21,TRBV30,CAAWDPGVMGPTPQGGTEAFF,TGTGCCGCGTGGGACCCTGGAGTTATGGGTCCCACCCCCCAGGGGGGCACTGAAGCTTTCTTT
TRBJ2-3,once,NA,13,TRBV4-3,CASSPLGTDTQYF,TGCGCCAGCAGCCCCCTCGGCACAGATACGCAGTATTTT
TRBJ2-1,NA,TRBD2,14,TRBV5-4,CASRLGTTYNEQFF,TGTGCCAGCAGGCTTGGGACTACCTACAATGAGCAGTTCTTC
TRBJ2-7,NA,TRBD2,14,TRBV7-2,CASSLVGGRYEQYF,TGTGCCAGCAGCTTAGTGGGAGGGAGGTACGAGCAGTACTTC
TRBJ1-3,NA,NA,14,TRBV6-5,CASRATSQRNTIYF,TGTGCCAGCAGGGCCACCTCCCAGAGAAACACCATATATTTT
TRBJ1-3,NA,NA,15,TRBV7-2,CASSLGQFSGNTIYF,TGTGCCAGCAGCTTAGGACAGTTCTCTGGAAACACCATATATTTT
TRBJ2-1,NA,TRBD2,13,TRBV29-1,CSVGGARGNEQFF,TGCAGCGTCGGGGGGGCCCGGGGCAATGAGCAGTTCTTC
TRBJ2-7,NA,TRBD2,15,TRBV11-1,CASSTRLAGFYEQYF,TGTGCCAGCAGCACAAGACTAGCGGGGTTTTACGAGCAGTACTTC
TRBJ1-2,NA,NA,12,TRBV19,CASRDTSYGYTF,TGTGCCAGTAGAGACACTTCCTATGGCTACACCTTC
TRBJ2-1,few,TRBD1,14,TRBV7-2,CASSLVQGANEQFF,TGTGCCAGCAGCTTAGTTCAGGGGGCCAATGAGCAGTTCTTC
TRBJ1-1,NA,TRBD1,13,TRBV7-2,CASSLQGADEAFF,TGTGCCAGCAGCCTACAGGGGGCTGATGAAGCTTTCTTT
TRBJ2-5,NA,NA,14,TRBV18,CASSPRIRQETQYF,TGTGCCAGCTCACCACGAATTAGACAAGAGACCCAGTACTTC
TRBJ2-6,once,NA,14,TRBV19,CASSRRSGANVLTF,TGTGCCAGTAGTCGGAGGTCTGGGGCCAACGTCCTGACTTTC